One T cell receptor (beta chain) is described in this entry. This entry belongs to a study of cytomegalovirus exposure and HLA in healthy donors. The PCR ran on 60 Vbeta and 13 Jbeta primers. Profiled with immunoSEQ multiplex PCR; TCRdb holds only in-frame clones, not every one. The sample yields 90,000 or so clones, 82% seen once. Sequenced input: PBMCs. This sequence originates from a man under 40 in good health and CMV-seropositive.

CDR3: CASSLTGSSYEQYF. The CDR3, as DNA: TGTGCCAGCAGTTTGACAGGGAGCTCCTACGAGCAGTACTTC. This chain connects TRBV6-6 to TRBJ2-7; 7 bases line up with TRBD1. Germline V gene lookup returns CDR1 MNHNY and CDR2 SVGAGI (reference sequence). Losses at the gene ends were 4 bases for V and 0 bases for J; bases not matched to a gene: 3. The CDR3 is 14 residues long.